Each of the 5 T cell receptor beta chains below was sequenced from the same sample in a study of cytomegalovirus exposure and HLA in healthy donors. The assay was immunoSEQ multiplex PCR, and TCRdb's table has in-frame clones only and misses some. Of about 110,000 clones detected, 88% appear once; the ten largest clones hold 1.4%. What was sequenced was PBMCs. These receptors were collected from a woman aged 25 to 39 in good health and CMV-seropositive.

This chain joins TRBV11-1 and TRBJ2-2, with 9 nucleotides matching TRBD1. Germline V gene lookup returns CDR1 SGHAT and CDR2 FQDESV (reference sequence). Losses at the gene ends were 5 bases for V and 1 base for J; bases not matched to a gene: 2. CDR3 length equals 15 residues. Here the CDR3 reads CASSKGQGNTGELFF. The CDR3, as DNA: TGTGCCAGCAGCAAGGGACAGGGGAACACCGGGGAGCTGTTTTTT.

The genes are TRBV19 and TRBJ1-4; D gene unclear. CDR1 is LNHDA and CDR2 is SQIVND in the germline V gene (reference sequence). The ends were cut back, 0 bases at V and 0 bases at J, with 5 bases in the middle. The CDR3 is made up of 15 amino acids. CDR3 in DNA: TGTGCCAGTAGTATAGACGGAGCAACTAATGAAAAACTGTTTTTT. It is translated as CASSIDGATNEKLFF.

This clone was seen only once. V usage is TRBV9 and J usage is TRBJ1-3; TRBD1 aligns across 10 bases. This CDR3 has 15 residues. The V segment lost 0 bases and the J segment 8 bases; nucleotides outside the gene matches: 5. CDR1 and CDR2 from the germline V gene are SGDLS and YYNGEE. CDR3 sequence (DNA): TGTGCCAGCAGCGTAGGACAGGGGGCCGGGGACACCATATATTTT. Its translation is CASSVGQGAGDTIYF.

This clone has a single count. Within the sample, other DNA sequences also encode this same CDR3. The rearrangement links TRBV5-6 to TRBJ1-2; 12 bases align to TRBD1. J lost 8 bases, V lost 0 bases, and 8 bases had no gene match. Germline values: CDR1 SGHDT, CDR2 YYEEEE. The CDR3 length is 16 residues. The CDR3 sequence: CASSLVPGQGAGGYTF. For the CDR3, the DNA is TGTGCCAGCAGCTTGGTACCGGGACAGGGGGCGGGGGGCTACACCTTC.

The chain couples TRBV27 to TRBJ1-2; D is uncertain. CDR3 length: 15 residues. Trimming took 5 bases from V and 8 from J, leaving 21 bases between them. In germline, CDR1 is MNHEY, CDR2 SMNVEV (reference sequence). The CDR3 nucleotides read TGTGCCAGCAGTCCACCCCCTGGGCGGGGAGAGGGCTACACCTTC. It translates to CASSPPPGRGEGYTF.